A selection of T cell receptor beta chains follows, all from one sample in a study of neurological immune-mediated disorders. Via MiXCR, TCRdb re-called the 5' RACE reads, giving one row per CDR3 protein. Of 50,000 or so distinct CDR3 sequences in the sample, around 3.3% were seen once. The sequencing sample was made of PBMCs. All receptors come from a man aged 35 to 55 with multiple sclerosis. CDR3s include the opening cysteine and the closing phenylalanine or tryptophan. Fields, in order: CDR3 protein, CDR3 DNA, clone size, V gene, J gene, D gene. The D gene is left open where the match is weak. Clone sizes are given selectively: once, few, many, or a class where the clone is expanded.

CDR3aa: CASSLGDSNQPQHF
CDR3nt: TGTGCCAGCAGTTTGGGGGACAGCAATCAGCCCCAGCATTTT
abundance: many
v_gene: TRBV12-3/TRBV12-4
j_gene: TRBJ1-5
d_gene: .

CDR3aa: CASSGRKVSEQYF
CDR3nt: TGTGCCAGCAGCGGCCGAAAGGTATCCGAGCAGTACTTC
abundance: .
v_gene: TRBV7-9
j_gene: TRBJ2-7
d_gene: .

CDR3aa: CSARVVTDTDTQYF
CDR3nt: TGCAGTGCTAGAGTTGTGACTGACACAGATACGCAGTATTTT
abundance: many
v_gene: TRBV20-1
j_gene: TRBJ2-3
d_gene: .

CDR3aa: CATSRGQSDEQFF
CDR3nt: TGTGCCACCAGCAGAGGACAATCGGATGAGCAGTTCTTC
abundance: many
v_gene: TRBV15
j_gene: TRBJ2-1
d_gene: .

CDR3aa: CASRAGQRDTGELFF
CDR3nt: TGTGCCAGCAGGGCCGGTCAGCGCGACACCGGGGAGCTGTTTTTT
abundance: few
v_gene: TRBV3-1
j_gene: TRBJ2-2
d_gene: .

CDR3aa: CASSLTAGGHERDEQFF
CDR3nt: TGTGCCAGCAGCTTGACGGCAGGGGGCCACGAACGCGATGAGCAGTTCTTC
abundance: many
v_gene: TRBV5-6
j_gene: TRBJ2-1
d_gene: TRBD1

CDR3aa: CASSVAGERDEKLFF
CDR3nt: TGTGCCAGCAGCGTAGCGGGGGAACGGGATGAAAAACTGTTTTTT
abundance: many
v_gene: TRBV9
j_gene: TRBJ1-4
d_gene: .

CDR3aa: CASSGEEGQDYQETQYF
CDR3nt: TGTGCCAGCAGCGGAGAGGAGGGGCAGGACTACCAAGAGACCCAGTACTTC
abundance: many
v_gene: TRBV7-2
j_gene: TRBJ2-5
d_gene: .

CDR3aa: CAISEDTGGNYGYTF
CDR3nt: TGTGCCATCAGTGAGGACACAGGGGGCAACTATGGCTACACCTTC
abundance: many
v_gene: TRBV10-3
j_gene: TRBJ1-2
d_gene: TRBD1

CDR3aa: CASSGREIPTDTQYF
CDR3nt: TGTGCCAGCAGTGGACGGGAGATCCCCACAGATACGCAGTATTTT
abundance: many
v_gene: TRBV7-9
j_gene: TRBJ2-3
d_gene: .

CDR3aa: CASTAGGGYEQFF
CDR3nt: TGTGCCAGCACGGCGGGGGGGGGCTATGAGCAGTTCTTC
abundance: many
v_gene: TRBV28
j_gene: TRBJ2-1
d_gene: TRBD2

CDR3aa: CSARGATHQPQNF
CDR3nt: TGCAGTGCTAGAGGAGCAACCCATCAGCCCCAGAATTTT
abundance: .
v_gene: TRBV20-1
j_gene: TRBJ1-5
d_gene: .

CDR3aa: CASSGAMEGNTIYF
CDR3nt: TGTGCCAGCAGCGGGGCCATGGAAGGAAACACCATATATTTT
abundance: many
v_gene: TRBV9
j_gene: TRBJ1-3
d_gene: .

CDR3aa: CASSLGQGRGEQYF
CDR3nt: TGCGCCAGCAGCTTGGGGCAGGGGCGCGGCGAGCAGTACTTC
abundance: many
v_gene: TRBV5-1
j_gene: TRBJ2-7
d_gene: .

CDR3aa: CASSFRLAGTQETQYF
CDR3nt: TGTGCCAGCAGCTTCCGACTAGCGGGAACCCAAGAGACCCAGTACTTC
abundance: many
v_gene: TRBV5-5
j_gene: TRBJ2-5
d_gene: TRBD2

CDR3aa: CATSDPGTGGRETQYF
CDR3nt: TGTGCCACCAGTGATCCCGGGACAGGGGGCCGTGAGACCCAGTACTTC
abundance: many
v_gene: TRBV24-1
j_gene: TRBJ2-5
d_gene: TRBD1

CDR3aa: CASSQDGQSEKLFF
CDR3nt: TGTGCCAGCAGCCAAGATGGTCAGAGCGAAAAACTGTTTTTT
abundance: .
v_gene: TRBV3-1
j_gene: TRBJ1-4
d_gene: .

CDR3aa: CASTPGNLEGIQYF
CDR3nt: TGTGCCAGCACTCCCGGGAATCTTGAGGGCATTCAGTACTTC
abundance: many
v_gene: TRBV27
j_gene: TRBJ2-4
d_gene: .

CDR3aa: CSAGQDFRMAGELFF
CDR3nt: TGCAGTGCTGGACAGGACTTTAGGATGGCCGGGGAGCTGTTTTTT
abundance: many
v_gene: TRBV20-1
j_gene: TRBJ2-2
d_gene: TRBD1

CDR3aa: CASSQRQYNSPLHF
CDR3nt: TGTGCCAGCAGCCAAAGGCAGTATAATTCACCCCTCCACTTT
abundance: .
v_gene: TRBV14
j_gene: TRBJ1-6
d_gene: .

CDR3aa: CASSLDSDEQYF
CDR3nt: TGTGCCAGCAGCTTAGACTCGGACGAGCAGTACTTC
abundance: many
v_gene: TRBV7-2
j_gene: TRBJ2-7
d_gene: .

CDR3aa: CASSLVVDTQYF
CDR3nt: TGTGCCAGCAGCTTAGTCGTAGATACGCAGTATTTT
abundance: few
v_gene: TRBV11-2
j_gene: TRBJ2-3
d_gene: .

CDR3aa: CASSEAAGGENEQFF
CDR3nt: TGCGCCAGCAGTGAGGCAGCGGGGGGCGAAAATGAGCAGTTCTTC
abundance: many
v_gene: TRBV10-2
j_gene: TRBJ2-1
d_gene: TRBD2

CDR3aa: CASSAGGTGANVLTF
CDR3nt: TGTGCCAGCAGTGCCGGTGGGACAGGGGCCAACGTCCTGACTTTC
abundance: many
v_gene: TRBV12-3/TRBV12-4
j_gene: TRBJ2-6
d_gene: .

CDR3aa: CASSWGVRGPEYNEQFF
CDR3nt: TGTGCCAGCAGCTGGGGGGTCCGGGGGCCCGAATACAATGAGCAGTTCTTC
abundance: many
v_gene: TRBV5-6
j_gene: TRBJ2-1
d_gene: .

CDR3aa: CASSFGGLNTDTQYF
CDR3nt: TGTGCCAGCAGCTTTGGCGGATTAAACACAGATACGCAGTATTTT
abundance: many
v_gene: TRBV3-1
j_gene: TRBJ2-3
d_gene: .

CDR3aa: CASSPEHFGSQPQHF
CDR3nt: TGTGCCAGTAGTCCAGAACATTTTGGGAGTCAGCCCCAGCATTTT
abundance: many
v_gene: TRBV19
j_gene: TRBJ1-5
d_gene: .

CDR3aa: CASSLTPYGYTF
CDR3nt: TGTGCCAGCAGTTTAACCCCCTATGGCTACACCTTC
abundance: many
v_gene: TRBV12-3/TRBV12-4
j_gene: TRBJ1-2
d_gene: .

CDR3aa: CASSLAPQLSTDTQYF
CDR3nt: TGCGCCAGCAGCTTGGCCCCACAACTAAGCACAGATACGCAGTATTTT
abundance: many
v_gene: TRBV5-1
j_gene: TRBJ2-3
d_gene: .

CDR3aa: CASSLDAKPVQYF
CDR3nt: TGTGCCAGCAGCTTAGATGCCAAACCGGTTCAGTACTTC
abundance: many
v_gene: TRBV7-2
j_gene: TRBJ2-4
d_gene: .

CDR3aa: CASSPPAGWDQPQHF
CDR3nt: TGTGCCAGCAGTCCCCCGGCAGGGTGGGATCAGCCCCAGCATTTT
abundance: many
v_gene: TRBV28
j_gene: TRBJ1-5
d_gene: .

CDR3aa: CASSPWADNQPQHF
CDR3nt: TGTGCCAGCAGCCCATGGGCAGATAATCAGCCCCAGCATTTT
abundance: few
v_gene: TRBV3-1
j_gene: TRBJ1-5
d_gene: .

CDR3aa: CASSSHKNSYNEQFF
CDR3nt: TGTGCCAGCAGCTCACACAAAAACTCCTACAATGAGCAGTTCTTC
abundance: many
v_gene: TRBV11-3
j_gene: TRBJ2-1
d_gene: .

CDR3aa: CASSRAPPNTGELFF
CDR3nt: TGTGCCAGCAGCAGGGCCCCCCCGAACACCGGGGAGCTGTTTTTT
abundance: many
v_gene: TRBV25-1
j_gene: TRBJ2-2
d_gene: .

CDR3aa: CANSFSAGGTYEQYF
CDR3nt: TGCGCCAACAGCTTTTCCGCGGGGGGAACCTACGAGCAGTACTTC
abundance: .
v_gene: TRBV5-1
j_gene: TRBJ2-7
d_gene: TRBD2

CDR3aa: CASSQEGGGSYGYTF
CDR3nt: TGCGCCAGCAGCCAAGAGGGCGGAGGTTCCTATGGCTACACCTTC
abundance: many
v_gene: TRBV4-1
j_gene: TRBJ1-2
d_gene: .

CDR3aa: CSVELETDTQYF
CDR3nt: TGCAGCGTTGAGCTAGAAACAGATACGCAGTATTTT
abundance: many
v_gene: TRBV29-1
j_gene: TRBJ2-3
d_gene: .

CDR3aa: CAISEPGVAYEQYF
CDR3nt: TGTGCCATCAGTGAGCCAGGGGTCGCCTACGAGCAGTACTTC
abundance: once
v_gene: TRBV10-3
j_gene: TRBJ2-7
d_gene: .

CDR3aa: CASSQLDDPETGELFF
CDR3nt: TGCGCCAGCAGCCAACTGGATGATCCAGAGACCGGGGAGCTGTTTTTT
abundance: many
v_gene: TRBV5-1
j_gene: TRBJ2-2
d_gene: .

CDR3aa: CASRPGQGSNQPQHF
CDR3nt: TGTGCCAGCAGACCGGGACAGGGAAGCAATCAGCCCCAGCATTTT
abundance: many
v_gene: TRBV6-5
j_gene: TRBJ1-5
d_gene: TRBD1

CDR3aa: CASSLDRINEKLFF
CDR3nt: TGTGCCAGCAGTCTGGACAGGATAAATGAAAAACTGTTTTTT
abundance: many
v_gene: TRBV6-5
j_gene: TRBJ1-4
d_gene: TRBD1

CDR3aa: CATSQLAGAPYEQYF
CDR3nt: TGTGCCACCTCCCAACTAGCGGGGGCCCCCTACGAGCAGTACTTC
abundance: many
v_gene: TRBV28
j_gene: TRBJ2-7
d_gene: TRBD2

CDR3aa: CAISEGTGFSF
CDR3nt: TGTGCCATCAGTGAGGGGACGGGATTTTCTTTT
abundance: many
v_gene: TRBV10-3
j_gene: TRBJ1-4
d_gene: .

CDR3aa: CASTPTNLEQYF
CDR3nt: TGTGCCAGCACTCCAACTAATCTCGAGCAGTACTTC
abundance: few
v_gene: TRBV21-1
j_gene: TRBJ2-7
d_gene: .

CDR3aa: CASGPGLGTDTQYF
CDR3nt: TGCGCCAGCGGGCCGGGACTAGGCACAGATACGCAGTATTTT
abundance: many
v_gene: TRBV5-1
j_gene: TRBJ2-3
d_gene: TRBD2

CDR3aa: CASSLGDSNQPQNF
CDR3nt: TGTGCCAGCAGTTTGGGGGACAGCAATCAGCCCCAGAATTTT
abundance: few
v_gene: TRBV12-3/TRBV12-4
j_gene: TRBJ1-5
d_gene: TRBD1

CDR3aa: CASRFSGAVNTEAFF
CDR3nt: TGTGCCAGCAGGTTTTCCGGGGCAGTGAACACTGAAGCTTTCTTT
abundance: many
v_gene: TRBV12-3/TRBV12-4
j_gene: TRBJ1-1
d_gene: .

CDR3aa: CSASFGSTDTQYF
CDR3nt: TGCAGTGCTAGTTTCGGGAGCACAGATACGCAGTATTTT
abundance: many
v_gene: TRBV20-1
j_gene: TRBJ2-3
d_gene: .

CDR3aa: CASSLGPPYRADTQYF
CDR3nt: TGTGCCAGCAGCTTAGGCCCGCCCTATCGGGCAGATACGCAGTATTTT
abundance: many
v_gene: TRBV7-2
j_gene: TRBJ2-3
d_gene: .

CDR3aa: CASSLDGSRSYGYTF
CDR3nt: TGCGCCAGCAGCTTGGATGGGTCCAGGTCCTATGGCTACACCTTC
abundance: many
v_gene: TRBV5-1
j_gene: TRBJ1-2
d_gene: .

CDR3aa: CSARDPRTGDTGELFF
CDR3nt: TGCAGTGCTAGGGATCCTCGGACAGGGGACACCGGGGAGCTGTTTTTT
abundance: many
v_gene: TRBV20-1
j_gene: TRBJ2-2
d_gene: TRBD1

CDR3aa: CSASLDSNSNQPQHF
CDR3nt: TGCAGTGCCTCCCTCGACTCAAATAGCAATCAGCCCCAGCATTTT
abundance: many
v_gene: TRBV20-1
j_gene: TRBJ1-5
d_gene: .

CDR3aa: CASSPPGQKGEKLFF
CDR3nt: TGTGCCAGCAGCCCACCGGGACAGAAGGGAGAAAAACTGTTTTTT
abundance: many
v_gene: TRBV21-1
j_gene: TRBJ1-4
d_gene: .

CDR3aa: CASRPSGGAYNEQFF
CDR3nt: TGTGCCAGCAGACCTAGCGGGGGGGCCTACAATGAGCAGTTCTTC
abundance: .
v_gene: TRBV3-1
j_gene: TRBJ2-1
d_gene: TRBD2

CDR3aa: CASSRGLAGGSSTDTQYF
CDR3nt: TGTGCCAGCAGCCGTGGACTAGCGGGGGGTTCTAGCACAGATACGCAGTATTTT
abundance: many
v_gene: TRBV9
j_gene: TRBJ2-3
d_gene: TRBD2

CDR3aa: CASSVGRGVEKLFF
CDR3nt: TGTGCCAGCAGTGTGGGCAGGGGCGTAGAAAAACTGTTTTTT
abundance: many
v_gene: TRBV25-1
j_gene: TRBJ1-4
d_gene: .

CDR3aa: CASIRDEEAFF
CDR3nt: TGTGCCAGCATCCGGGACGAAGAAGCTTTCTTT
abundance: few
v_gene: TRBV12-3/TRBV12-4
j_gene: TRBJ1-1
d_gene: .

CDR3aa: CASSRTSNQPQHF
CDR3nt: TGTGCCAGCAGCCGGACCAGCAATCAGCCCCAGCATTTT
abundance: many
v_gene: TRBV12-3/TRBV12-4
j_gene: TRBJ1-5
d_gene: .

CDR3aa: CASSQVGWEQFF
CDR3nt: TGTGCCAGCAGCCAAGTCGGGTGGGAGCAGTTCTTC
abundance: many
v_gene: TRBV3-1
j_gene: TRBJ2-1
d_gene: .